This T cell receptor (beta chain) came from a study of cytomegalovirus exposure and HLA in healthy donors. V lost 0 bases and J lost 5, with 11 bases in between. Looked up from germline, CDR1 is SGHRS and CDR2 is YFSETQ. The CDR3 covers 14 residues. The PCR was carried out with 60 Vbeta primers and 13 Jbeta primers. Assay used: immunoSEQ multiplex PCR; TCRdb lists only in-frame clones, some missing. The sample has fewer than 120,000 clones, around 79% seen once; the top ten hold 1.3%. The sequence derives from a woman aged 25 to 39 in good health and CMV-seronegative. The rearrangement joins TRBV5-1 to TRBJ1-1, with no clear D. Sequencing was performed on PBMCs. Written as DNA, the CDR3 is TGCGCCAGCAGCTTGGGACTGTCGGGGACTGAAGCTTTCTTT. Residues: CASSLGLSGTEAFF.